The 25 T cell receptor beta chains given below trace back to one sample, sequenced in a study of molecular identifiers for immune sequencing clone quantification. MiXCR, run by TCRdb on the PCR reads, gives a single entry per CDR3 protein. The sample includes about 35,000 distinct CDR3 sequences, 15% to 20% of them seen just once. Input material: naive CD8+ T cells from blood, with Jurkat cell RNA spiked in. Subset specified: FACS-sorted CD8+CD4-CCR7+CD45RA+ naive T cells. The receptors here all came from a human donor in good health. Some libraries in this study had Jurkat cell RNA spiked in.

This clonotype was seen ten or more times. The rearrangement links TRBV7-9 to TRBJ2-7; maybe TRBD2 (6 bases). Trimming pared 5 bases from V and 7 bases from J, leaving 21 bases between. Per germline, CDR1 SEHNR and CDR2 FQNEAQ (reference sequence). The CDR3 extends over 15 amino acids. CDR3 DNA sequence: TGTGCCAGCAGCCCCGGAGGGGTAGGGGTGGGAGAGCAGTACTTC. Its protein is CASSPGGVGVGEQYF.

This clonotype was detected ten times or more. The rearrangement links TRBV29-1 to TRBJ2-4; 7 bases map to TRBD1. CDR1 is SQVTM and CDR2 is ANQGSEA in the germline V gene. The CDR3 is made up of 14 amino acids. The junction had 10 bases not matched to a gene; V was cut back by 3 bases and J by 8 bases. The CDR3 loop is CSVELWGQGDIQYF. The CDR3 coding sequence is TGCAGCGTTGAGTTATGGGGGCAGGGGGACATTCAGTACTTC. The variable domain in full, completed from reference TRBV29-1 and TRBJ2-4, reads SAVISQKPSRDICQRGTSLTIQCQVDSQVTMMFWYRQQPGQSLTLIATANQGSEATYESGFVIDKFPISRPNLTFSTLTVSNMSPEDSSIYLCSVELWGQGDIQYFGAGTRLSVL.

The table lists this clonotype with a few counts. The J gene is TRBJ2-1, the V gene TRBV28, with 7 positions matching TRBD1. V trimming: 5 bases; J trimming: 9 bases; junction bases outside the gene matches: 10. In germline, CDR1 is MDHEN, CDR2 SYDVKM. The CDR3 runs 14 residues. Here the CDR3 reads CASSHRQGTAEQFF. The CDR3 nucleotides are TGTGCCAGCAGTCATCGACAGGGAACGGCTGAGCAGTTCTTC.

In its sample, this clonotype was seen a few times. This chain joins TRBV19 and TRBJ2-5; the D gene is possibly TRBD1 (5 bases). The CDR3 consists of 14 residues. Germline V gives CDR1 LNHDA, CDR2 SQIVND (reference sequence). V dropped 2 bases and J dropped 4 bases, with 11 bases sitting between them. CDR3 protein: CASSISGMGETQYF. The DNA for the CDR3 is TGTGCCAGTAGTATATCAGGGATGGGAGAGACCCAGTACTTC.

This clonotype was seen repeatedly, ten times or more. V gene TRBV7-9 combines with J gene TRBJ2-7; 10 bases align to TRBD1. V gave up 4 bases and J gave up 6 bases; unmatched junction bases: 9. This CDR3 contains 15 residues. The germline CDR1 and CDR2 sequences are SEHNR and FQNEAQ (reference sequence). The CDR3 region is CASSYLTGGSVEQYF. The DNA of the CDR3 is TGTGCCAGCAGCTATTTGACAGGGGGCTCGGTCGAGCAGTACTTC.

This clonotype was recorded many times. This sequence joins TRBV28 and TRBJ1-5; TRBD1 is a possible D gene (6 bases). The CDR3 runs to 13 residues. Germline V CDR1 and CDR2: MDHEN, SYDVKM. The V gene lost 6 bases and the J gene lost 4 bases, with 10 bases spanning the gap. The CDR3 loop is CASSLQGNQPQHF. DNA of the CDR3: TGTGCCAGCAGCCTACAGGGAAATCAGCCCCAGCATTTT.

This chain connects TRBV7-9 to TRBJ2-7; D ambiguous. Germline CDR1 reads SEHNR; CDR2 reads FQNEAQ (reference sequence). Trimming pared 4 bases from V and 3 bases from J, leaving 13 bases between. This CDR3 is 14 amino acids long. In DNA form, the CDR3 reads TGTGCCAGCAGCTCCTCGACCATTAACTACGAGCAGTACTTC. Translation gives CASSSSTINYEQYF.

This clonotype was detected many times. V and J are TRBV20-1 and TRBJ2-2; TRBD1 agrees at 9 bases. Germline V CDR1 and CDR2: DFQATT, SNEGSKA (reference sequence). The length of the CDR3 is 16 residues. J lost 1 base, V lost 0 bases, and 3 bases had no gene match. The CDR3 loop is CSARDRDRENTGELFF. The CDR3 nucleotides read TGCAGTGCTAGAGACCGGGACAGGGAGAACACCGGGGAGCTGTTTTTT.

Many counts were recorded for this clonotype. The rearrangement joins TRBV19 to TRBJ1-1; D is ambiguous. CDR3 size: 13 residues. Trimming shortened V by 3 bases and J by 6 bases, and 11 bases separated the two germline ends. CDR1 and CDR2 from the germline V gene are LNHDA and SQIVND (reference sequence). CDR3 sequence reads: CASSIRLTSEAFF. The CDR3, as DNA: TGTGCCAGTAGTATCCGATTGACCTCTGAAGCTTTCTTT.

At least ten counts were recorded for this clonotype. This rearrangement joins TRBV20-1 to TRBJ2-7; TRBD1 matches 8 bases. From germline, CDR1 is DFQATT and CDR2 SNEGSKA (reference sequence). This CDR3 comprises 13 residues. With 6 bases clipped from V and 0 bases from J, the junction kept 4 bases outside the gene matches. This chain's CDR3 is CSARTGSSYEQYF. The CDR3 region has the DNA TGCAGTGCGCGGACAGGGAGCTCCTACGAGCAGTACTTC.

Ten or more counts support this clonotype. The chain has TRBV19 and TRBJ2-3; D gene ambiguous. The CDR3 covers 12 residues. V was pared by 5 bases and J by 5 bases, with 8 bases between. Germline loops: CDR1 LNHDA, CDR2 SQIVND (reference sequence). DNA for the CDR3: TGTGCCAGTAGTGATCGACAAGATACGCAGTATTTT. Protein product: CASSDRQDTQYF.

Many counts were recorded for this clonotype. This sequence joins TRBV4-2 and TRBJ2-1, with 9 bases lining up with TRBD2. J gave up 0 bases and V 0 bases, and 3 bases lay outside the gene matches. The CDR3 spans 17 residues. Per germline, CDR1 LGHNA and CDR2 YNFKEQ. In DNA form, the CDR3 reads TGTGCCAGCAGCCAAGAGGCTAGCGGGGCCTCCTACAATGAGCAGTTCTTC. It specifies CASSQEASGASYNEQFF.

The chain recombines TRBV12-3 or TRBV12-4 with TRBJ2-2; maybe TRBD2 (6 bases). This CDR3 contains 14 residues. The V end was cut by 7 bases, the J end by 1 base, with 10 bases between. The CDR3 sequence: CASTQAGNTGELFF. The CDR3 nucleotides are TGTGCCAGCACCCAAGCGGGGAACACCGGGGAGCTGTTTTTT.

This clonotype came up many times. In DNA form, the CDR3 reads TGTGCCAGCAGTCCCATACGCGTAATGACCACAGATACGCAGTATTTT. Residues: CASSPIRVMTTDTQYF. V gene TRBV28 combines with J gene TRBJ2-3; no reliable D call. Trimming stripped 5 bases from V and 2 bases from J, with 17 bases between. This CDR3 region has 16 residues. Germline assignment: CDR1 MDHEN and CDR2 SYDVKM. The full variable domain, rest sourced from reference TRBV28 and TRBJ2-3, is DVKVTQSSRYLVKRTGEKVFLECVQDMDHENMFWYRQDPGLGLRLIYFSYDVKMKEKGDIPEGYSVSREKKERFSLILESASTNQTSMYLCASSPIRVMTTDTQYFGPGTRLTVL.

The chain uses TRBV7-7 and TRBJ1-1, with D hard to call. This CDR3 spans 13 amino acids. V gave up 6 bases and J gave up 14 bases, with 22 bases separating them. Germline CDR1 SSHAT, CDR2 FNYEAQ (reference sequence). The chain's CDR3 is CASSFQTHTEVFF. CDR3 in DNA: TGTGCCAGCAGTTTTCAGACACACACAGAAGTCTTCTTT.

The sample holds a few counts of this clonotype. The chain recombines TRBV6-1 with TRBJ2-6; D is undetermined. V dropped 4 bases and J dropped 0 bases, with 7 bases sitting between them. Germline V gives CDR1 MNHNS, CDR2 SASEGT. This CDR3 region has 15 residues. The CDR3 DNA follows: TGTGCCAGCAGTGCTCCGGCCTCTGGGGCCAACGTCCTGACTTTC. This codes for CASSAPASGANVLTF.

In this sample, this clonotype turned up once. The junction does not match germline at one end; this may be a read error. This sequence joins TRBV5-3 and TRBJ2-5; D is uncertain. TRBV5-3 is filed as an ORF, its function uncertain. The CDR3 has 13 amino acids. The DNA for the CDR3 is TGTGCCAGCAGCTTGGGTATAGAGGCGACCCAGTACTTC. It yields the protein CASSLGIEATQYF.

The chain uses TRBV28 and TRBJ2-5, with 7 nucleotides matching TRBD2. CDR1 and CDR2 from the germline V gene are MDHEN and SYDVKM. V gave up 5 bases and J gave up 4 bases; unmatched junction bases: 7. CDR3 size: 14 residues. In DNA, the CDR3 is TGTGCCAGCAGTCCCTCGGGGGGTGGAGAGACCCAGTACTTC. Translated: CASSPSGGGETQYF.

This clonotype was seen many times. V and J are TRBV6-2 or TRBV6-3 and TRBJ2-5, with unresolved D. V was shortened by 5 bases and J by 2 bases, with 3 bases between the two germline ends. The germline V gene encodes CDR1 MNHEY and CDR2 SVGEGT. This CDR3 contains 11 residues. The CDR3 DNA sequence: TGTGCCAGCAGTCCGCAAGAGACCCAGTACTTC. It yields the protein CASSPQETQYF.

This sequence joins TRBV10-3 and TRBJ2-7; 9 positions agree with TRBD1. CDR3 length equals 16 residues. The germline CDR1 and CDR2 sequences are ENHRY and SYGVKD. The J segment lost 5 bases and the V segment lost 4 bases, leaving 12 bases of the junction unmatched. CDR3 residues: CAISGVSDRGGNEQYF. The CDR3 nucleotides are TGTGCCATCAGTGGGGTCTCGGACAGGGGAGGCAACGAGCAGTACTTC.

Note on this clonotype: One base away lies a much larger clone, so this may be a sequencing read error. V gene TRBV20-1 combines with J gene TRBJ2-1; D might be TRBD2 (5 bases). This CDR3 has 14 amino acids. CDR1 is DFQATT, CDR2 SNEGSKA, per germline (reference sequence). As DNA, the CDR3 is TGCAGTGCTAGGGGTGGGAGTCCATACAGTGAGCAGTTCTTC. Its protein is CSARGGSPYSEQFF.

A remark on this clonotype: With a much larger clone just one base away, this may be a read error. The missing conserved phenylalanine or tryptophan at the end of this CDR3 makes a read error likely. The CDR3: CSARVGPDSYEQYL. CDR3 nucleotide sequence: TGCAGTGCTAGAGTGGGACCGGACTCCTACGAGCAGTACCTC. The chain couples TRBV20-1 to TRBJ2-7, with D perhaps TRBD1 or TRBD2 (5 bases each). Germline lookup yields CDR1 DFQATT and CDR2 SNEGSKA (reference sequence). Trimming cost V 1 base and J 0 bases, with 10 bases left between them. The CDR3 has 14 residues.

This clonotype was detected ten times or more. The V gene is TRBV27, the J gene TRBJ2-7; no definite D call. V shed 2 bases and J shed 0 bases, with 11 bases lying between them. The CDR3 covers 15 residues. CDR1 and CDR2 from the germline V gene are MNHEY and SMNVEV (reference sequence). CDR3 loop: CASSLEAAGSYEQYF. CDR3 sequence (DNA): TGTGCCAGCAGTTTAGAGGCTGCTGGCTCCTACGAGCAGTACTTC.

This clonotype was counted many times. The CDR3 DNA reads TGTGCCAGCAGCTCTCCGGGACCCACCTACGAGCAGTACTTC. Its translation: CASSSPGPTYEQYF. The V and J genes are TRBV5-4 and TRBJ2-7; D assignment may be TRBD1 or TRBD2 (5 bases each). V was cut by 3 bases and J by 2 bases, with 12 bases left in between. Looked up from germline, CDR1 is SGHNT and CDR2 is YYREEE (reference sequence). The CDR3 contains 14 residues. The full variable domain, rest sourced from reference TRBV5-4 and TRBJ2-7, is ETGVTQSPTHLIKTRGQQVTLRCSSQSGHNTVSWYQQALGQGPQFIFQYYREEENGRGNFPPRFSGLQFPNYSSELNVNALELDDSALYLCASSSPGPTYEQYFGPGTRLTVT.

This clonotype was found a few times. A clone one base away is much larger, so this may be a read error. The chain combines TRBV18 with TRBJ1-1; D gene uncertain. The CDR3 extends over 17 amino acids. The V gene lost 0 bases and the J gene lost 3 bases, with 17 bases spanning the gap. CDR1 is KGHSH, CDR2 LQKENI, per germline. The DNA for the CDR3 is TGTGCCAGCTCACCACCGCTGCGGTCTTCTGTTTACACTGAAGCTTTCTTT. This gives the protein CASSPPLRSSVYTEAFF.